The 27 T cell receptor beta chains listed next were all sequenced from one sample in a study of early T cells in non-severe SARS-CoV-2 infection. TCRdb re-analysed the 5' RACE reads in MiXCR, keeping a single row per CDR3 protein. The sample consists of approximately 77,000 distinct CDR3 sequences, about 12% of them appearing once. The sequencing sample was made of whole blood. All receptors derive from an adult who was a healthcare worker with PCR-confirmed SARS-CoV-2 infection or an uninfected control (not recorded which).

This sequence joins TRBV4-2 and TRBJ2-7; TRBD2 matches 8 bases. V was pared by 0 bases and J by 1 base, with 11 bases of the junction left unmatched. The V gene's germline CDR1 is LGHNA and CDR2 YNFKEQ. There are 18 residues in the CDR3. CDR3 loop: CASSQDQALAGVSYEQYF. CDR3 coding DNA: TGTGCCAGCAGCCAAGATCAGGCGCTAGCGGGCGTTTCCTACGAGCAGTACTTC.

V gene TRBV9 combines with J gene TRBJ2-7, with a possible D match to TRBD2 (7 bases). Germline V gene sequence: CDR1 SGDLS, CDR2 YYNGEE. Deletions cut 0 bases from V and 5 bases from J, with 18 bases between. The CDR3 contains 16 residues. CDR3 DNA sequence: TGTGCCAGCAGCGTAGATATAGCCAAGGGGGGGAACGAGCAGTACTTC. Translating it yields CASSVDIAKGGNEQYF.

In its sample, this clonotype was seen a few times. V gene TRBV10-2 combines with J gene TRBJ1-1; no clear D gene. CDR3 length: 12 amino acids. CDR1 is WSHSY, CDR2 SAAADI, per germline. V was trimmed by 3 bases and J by 6 bases, leaving 8 bases between them. CDR3 region: CASSDLFAEAFF. The CDR3 nucleotides are TGCGCCAGCAGTGATTTGTTCGCTGAAGCTTTCTTT.

Many counts were recorded for this clonotype. The genes are TRBV12-3 or TRBV12-4 and TRBJ2-1; no reliable D call. The ends were cut back, 5 bases at V and 9 bases at J, with 8 bases in the middle. The CDR3 runs 11 residues. In DNA form, the CDR3 reads TGTGCCAGCAGTCTTAACCTTGAGCAGTTCTTC. Translating gives CASSLNLEQFF.

The V and J genes are TRBV6-1 and TRBJ2-7; D tentatively reads TRBD1 or TRBD2 (5 bases each). This CDR3 spans 16 amino acids. Germline V gene sequence: CDR1 MNHNS, CDR2 SASEGT. V shed 8 bases and J shed 2 bases, with 22 bases lying between them. CDR3 sequence (DNA): TGTGCCAGCGAACGGGGAAGGGGCGCCCTTACCTACGAGCAGTACTTC. It specifies CASERGRGALTYEQYF.

The table lists this clonotype with a few counts. V is TRBV20-1 and J is TRBJ2-7; D is unresolved. Trimming cost V 1 base and J 1 base, with 5 bases left between them. CDR1 DFQATT and CDR2 SNEGSKA come from the germline V gene (reference sequence). The CDR3 loop spans 12 amino acids. CDR3 sequence: CSARGGSYEQYF. The DNA for the CDR3 is TGCAGTGCTAGAGGGGGTTCCTACGAGCAGTACTTC.

This chain links TRBV4-1 with TRBJ2-7; D ambiguous. CDR3 length: 14 amino acids. Per the germline V gene, CDR1 is MGHRA and CDR2 is YSYEKL. Trimming removed 1 base from V and 2 bases from J, with 9 bases in between. CDR3 DNA sequence: TGCGCCAGCAGCCAAGGAAACAGACCCTACGAGCAGTACTTC. Translated, it gives CASSQGNRPYEQYF.

The gene calls are TRBV13 and TRBJ1-1; TRBD1 might be the D (5 bases). Trimming took 5 bases from V and 6 from J, leaving 16 bases between them. The CDR3 has 14 residues. Germline-derived CDR1 and CDR2 are PRHDT and FYEKMQ (reference sequence). CDR3 nucleotides: TGTGCCAGCAGCAACTCCGGCGGGACCCCTGAAGCTTTCTTT. Protein sequence: CASSNSGGTPEAFF.

This clonotype was counted at least ten times. The rearrangement uses TRBV3-1 and TRBJ2-1, with a weak D call TRBD2 (5 bases). The V gene lost 5 bases and the J gene lost 8 bases, with 13 bases spanning the gap. Per the germline V gene, CDR1 is LGHDT and CDR2 is YNNKEL (reference sequence). There are 13 residues in the CDR3. CDR3 sequence reads: CASSMVGIDEQFF. The CDR3 nucleotides are TGTGCCAGCAGCATGGTCGGGATCGATGAGCAGTTCTTC.

In its sample, this clonotype was seen a few times. The chain employs TRBV7-3 and TRBJ2-1, with TRBD2 matching 13 bases. Germline V gene data show CDR1 as SGHTA and CDR2 as FQGTGA. V shed 2 bases and J 7 bases; nucleotides not matched to a gene: 5. This CDR3 is built from 16 residues. CDR3 nucleotides: TGTGCCAGCAGCTTAGTCGGGACTAGCGGGATTAATGAGCAGTTCTTC. Encoded protein: CASSLVGTSGINEQFF.

In its sample, this clonotype was seen many times. V gene TRBV14 combines with J gene TRBJ2-1, with D unclear. V was pared by 4 bases and J by 13 bases, with 14 bases between. This CDR3 is built from 12 residues. From germline, CDR1 is SGHDN and CDR2 FVKESK. This CDR3 is CASSPTRSVQFF. CDR3 nucleotide sequence: TGTGCCAGCAGCCCCACTCGGTCCGTCCAGTTCTTC. Full variable domain (missing parts from reference TRBV14 and TRBJ2-1): EAGVTQFPSHSVIEKGQTVTLRCDPISGHDNLYWYRRVMGKEIKFLLHFVKESKQDESGMPNNRFLAERTGGTYSTLKVQPAELEDSGVYFCASSPTRSVQFFGPGTRLTVL.

The sample holds many counts of this clonotype. The genes are TRBV19 and TRBJ1-5; possibly TRBD1 for D (6 bases). V was shortened by 4 bases and J by 7 bases, with 26 bases between the two germline ends. The CDR3 spans 18 residues. The germline V gene has CDR1 LNHDA and CDR2 SQIVND (reference sequence). The CDR3 nucleotides read TGTGCCAGTAGTACCGGGGGGGCAGCGGTGGCGGAGGGCCAGCCCCAGCATTTT. It yields the protein CASSTGGAAVAEGQPQHF.

This clonotype was found a few times. J is TRBJ2-3 and V is TRBV30; tentatively, D is TRBD2 (6 bases). V shed 2 bases and J shed 2 bases, with 14 bases lying between them. Germline V gene data show CDR1 as GTSNPN and CDR2 as SVGIG (reference sequence). The CDR3 has 15 amino acids. As DNA, the CDR3 is TGTGCCTGGAGTCCTTTGGGGACTTTCACAGATACGCAGTATTTT. Encoded protein: CAWSPLGTFTDTQYF. Full variable domain (rest looked up from reference TRBV30 and TRBJ2-3): SQTIHQWPATLVQPVGSPLSLECTVEGTSNPNLYWYRQAAGRGLQLLFYSVGIGQISSEVPQNLSASRPQDRQFILSSKKLLLSDSGFYLCAWSPLGTFTDTQYFGPGTRLTVL.

This clonotype was observed a handful of times. The chain combines TRBV5-1 with TRBJ1-5, with D unresolved. The V gene's germline CDR1 is SGHRS and CDR2 YFSETQ. Trimming left V 4 bases short and J 3 bases short, with 11 bases between. The CDR3 covers 14 residues. CDR3 DNA sequence: TGCGCCAGCAGCAGAGTGCGAATCAATCAGCCCCAGCATTTT. Translation gives CASSRVRINQPQHF. The full variable domain, rest sourced from reference TRBV5-1 and TRBJ1-5, is KAGVTQTPRYLIKTRGQQVTLSCSPISGHRSVSWYQQTPGQGLQFLFEYFSETQRNKGNFPGRFSGRQFSNSRSEMNVSTLELGDSALYLCASSRVRINQPQHFGDGTRLSIL.

In its sample, this clonotype was seen many times. The chain is built from TRBV29-1 and TRBJ1-2, with 7 bases that match TRBD1. The CDR3 totals 14 residues. Germline values: CDR1 SQVTM, CDR2 ANQGSEA. J was trimmed by 2 bases and V by 4 bases; bases with no gene match: 7. The CDR3 DNA is TGCAGCGTTGGGACGACAGGGCCCAACTATGGCTACACCTTC. As protein: CSVGTTGPNYGYTF. The full variable domain, with the rest looked up from reference TRBV29-1 and TRBJ1-2, is SAVISQKPSRDICQRGTSLTIQCQVDSQVTMMFWYRQQPGQSLTLIATANQGSEATYESGFVIDKFPISRPNLTFSTLTVSNMSPEDSSIYLCSVGTTGPNYGYTFGSGTRLTVV.

This sequence joins TRBV29-1 and TRBJ2-5; 8 bases are a match to TRBD1. The germline V gene encodes CDR1 SQVTM and CDR2 ANQGSEA. Losses at the gene ends were 6 bases for V and 4 bases for J; bases not matched to a gene: 4. The CDR3 spans 12 residues. CDR3 sequence reads: CSVIQGGETQYF. The CDR3, as DNA: TGCAGCGTGATACAGGGGGGAGAGACCCAGTACTTC. The whole variable domain, remainder taken from reference TRBV29-1 and TRBJ2-5, is SAVISQKPSRDICQRGTSLTIQCQVDSQVTMMFWYRQQPGQSLTLIATANQGSEATYESGFVIDKFPISRPNLTFSTLTVSNMSPEDSSIYLCSVIQGGETQYFGPGTRLLVL.

This clonotype was counted a few times. This chain joins TRBV20-1 and TRBJ1-2, with no clear D. The CDR3 is 14 residues long. The germline V and J ends were trimmed by 3 bases and 0 bases, with 11 bases remaining between them. Germline V CDR1 and CDR2: DFQATT, SNEGSKA (reference sequence). The CDR3 DNA reads TGCAGTGCTAGGCCCTTAGGCACTAACTATGGCTACACCTTC. Translating it yields CSARPLGTNYGYTF.

The chain links TRBV5-5 to TRBJ1-6, with 7 bases identical to TRBD1. The CDR3 is 14 residues long. The germline V gene encodes CDR1 SGHKS and CDR2 YYEKEE (reference sequence). With V trimmed by 5 bases and J by 10 bases, 9 bases remained unmatched. The CDR3: CASSSGQDLSPLHF. DNA for the CDR3: TGTGCCAGCAGTTCAGGACAGGATCTATCACCCCTCCACTTT.

This clonotype was counted only a few times. The chain uses TRBV5-5 and TRBJ1-1; D is perhaps TRBD1 (6 bases). Germline CDR1 reads SGHKS; CDR2 reads YYEKEE (reference sequence). V was trimmed by 4 bases and J by 5 bases, leaving 21 bases between them. This CDR3 has 16 residues. DNA of the CDR3: TGTGCCAGCAGCATCCATACTATAGGGGGTTTGACTGAAGCTTTCTTT. This sequence encodes CASSIHTIGGLTEAFF. Using reference TRBV5-5 and TRBJ1-1 for the parts outside the CDR3, the full variable domain is DAGVTQSPTHLIKTRGQQVTLRCSPISGHKSVSWYQQVLGQGPQFIFQYYEKEERGRGNFPDRFSARQFPNYSSELNVNALLLGDSALYLCASSIHTIGGLTEAFFGQGTRLTVV.

The rearrangement uses TRBV3-1 and TRBJ2-2; 10 positions agree with TRBD2. CDR1 LGHDT and CDR2 YNNKEL come from the germline V gene (reference sequence). The CDR3 runs to 16 residues. V was pared by 5 bases and J by 6 bases, with 9 bases of the junction left unmatched. CDR3 coding DNA: TGTGCCAGCAGCACCCGGACTAGCGGAGCTTCCGGGGAGCTGTTTTTT. Encoded protein: CASSTRTSGASGELFF.

This clonotype was counted ten times or more. The chain is built from TRBV20-1 and TRBJ2-7; 9 nucleotides match TRBD2. The CDR3 spans 16 residues. V lost 1 base to trimming and J lost 2 bases; unmatched junction nucleotides: 9. Germline loops: CDR1 DFQATT, CDR2 SNEGSKA (reference sequence). The DNA of the CDR3 is TGCAGTGCTAGAGCCACCGGGACTAGCCGGCCCTACGAGCAGTACTTC. Translated: CSARATGTSRPYEQYF.

The V and J genes are TRBV20-1 and TRBJ2-7, with D perhaps TRBD1 (7 bases). Germline V gives CDR1 DFQATT, CDR2 SNEGSKA (reference sequence). This CDR3 comprises 14 residues. The germline V and J ends were trimmed by 3 bases and 0 bases, with 12 bases remaining between them. This CDR3 reads CSASAQGGSYEQYF. The CDR3 DNA reads TGCAGTGCTAGCGCGCAGGGGGGCTCCTACGAGCAGTACTTC.

In its sample, this clonotype was seen many times. The CDR3 DNA sequence: TGTGCCAGCAGTGAAGCGCACAGTGGCCTAAACATTCAGTACTTC. It translates to CASSEAHSGLNIQYF. This chain joins TRBV6-1 and TRBJ2-4, with no clear D. This CDR3 is 15 amino acids long. The V end lost 0 bases, the J end lost 6 bases, and 12 bases lay between the germline ends. Germline V gives CDR1 MNHNS, CDR2 SASEGT.

There are a few counts of this clonotype. The V call is TRBV5-1, the J call TRBJ2-2, with 7 bases lining up with TRBD2. This CDR3 is built from 16 residues. The germline V gene has CDR1 SGHRS and CDR2 YFSETQ. With 4 bases clipped from V and 0 bases from J, the junction kept 6 bases outside the gene matches. CDR3 DNA sequence: TGCGCCAGCAGCCGGGGAGGGGCTGCGAACACCGGGGAGCTGTTTTTT. Its protein is CASSRGGAANTGELFF.

CDR3 sequence reads: CSVEPPSRADTQYF. DNA for the CDR3: TGCAGCGTTGAACCCCCCTCTCGGGCAGATACGCAGTATTTT. The chain links TRBV29-1 to TRBJ2-3, with D hard to call. Germline assignment: CDR1 SQVTM and CDR2 ANQGSEA. This CDR3 has 14 residues. V was clipped by 2 bases and J by 4 bases, with 13 bases between them.

This clonotype was seen ten or more times. The genes are TRBV7-2 and TRBJ2-2, with a possible D match to TRBD2 (5 bases). Germline V CDR1 and CDR2: SGHTA, FQGNSA. Trimming cost V 4 bases and J 4 bases, with 13 bases left between them. The CDR3 spans 15 residues. DNA for the CDR3: TGTGCCAGCAGCTGGCGGGTTGGGAGCACCGGGGAGCTGTTTTTT. Translated: CASSWRVGSTGELFF.

This clonotype occurred a few times. The J gene is TRBJ1-2, the V gene TRBV18; possible D gene TRBD1, 5 bases. The CDR3 consists of 14 residues. V shed 3 bases and J shed 8 bases, with 16 bases lying between them. Germline-derived CDR1 and CDR2 are KGHSH and LQKENI. In nucleotides, the CDR3 is TGTGCCAGCTCACCCCAGGGAGGGATGGACGGCTACACCTTC. This codes for CASSPQGGMDGYTF.